This entry features one T cell receptor beta chain sequence. The antigen remains undetermined. The data were taken from a study of cytomegalovirus exposure and HLA in healthy donors. PCR primers comprised 60 Vbeta and 13 Jbeta primers. Data came from immunoSEQ multiplex PCR; TCRdb stores just in-frame clones and leaves some out. The sample shows 150,000 to 200,000 clones, 70% to 85% of them seen only once. Study results and caveats: About 87% or about 30% of the time was how often most TCR beta V segments were productive, according to an earlier analysis.

There are 16 residues in the CDR3. V lost 0 bases and J 5 bases, leaving 17 bases between the germline ends. Looked up from germline, CDR1 is SGHDT and CDR2 is YYEEEE. This sequence originates from a man aged 50-59 years in good health and CMV-seropositive. Sequencing input: PBMCs. This chain links TRBV5-6 with TRBJ1-2; D unclear. As DNA, the CDR3 is TGTGCCAGCAGCTTGGTTCGGTTAACTGCTAGGTATGGCTACACCTTC. Translation gives CASSLVRLTARYGYTF. Supplemented by reference TRBV5-6 and TRBJ1-2, the full variable domain reads DAGVTQSPTHLIKTRGQQVTLRCSPKSGHDTVSWYQQALGQGPQFIFQYYEEEERQRGNFPDRFSGHQFPNYSSELNVNALLLGDSALYLCASSLVRLTARYGYTFGSGTRLTVV.